This TCR beta chain was recovered during a study of graft-versus-host responses after intestinal transplantation. Study-wide context: Grafts that recipients had were multivisceral, liver-intestinal, or isolated intestinal transplants. All recipients got anti-thymocyte globulin induction, then tacrolimus and steroids for approximately 3 years. Findings of the study overall: The marrow of recipients harbored GvH clones, and ileum or blood showed some of them first. Peak circulating GvH clone levels tracked with early post-transplant HvG declines.

For this clone: Its antigen is unidentified.

Repertoires were generated with immunoSEQ multiplex PCR, while TCRdb's copy carries only in-frame clones and drops some. The sample shows about 39,000 clones, approximately 93% of them seen only once. Trimming removed 6 bases from V and 2 bases from J, with 14 bases in between. The CDR3 spans 14 residues. The germline CDR1 and CDR2 sequences are SNHLY and FYNNEI. V usage is TRBV2 and J usage is TRBJ2-7; D not resolved. This sequence was found in a human patient who received an intestinal transplant, so some T cells may come from the graft donor. The starting material was PBMCs, obtained less than 750 days after intestinal transplantation. DNA of the CDR3: TGTGCCAGCAGCCCGGGTCAGGCTCCCTACGAGCAGTACTTC. Translating gives CASSPGQAPYEQYF. The variable domain in full, with the rest retrieved from reference TRBV2 and TRBJ2-7, is EPEVTQTPSHQVTQMGQEVILRCVPISNHLYFYWYRQILGQKVEFLVSFYNNEISEKSEIFDDQFSVERPDGSNFTLKIRSTKLEDSAMYFCASSPGQAPYEQYFGPGTRLTVT.